The 5 T cell receptor beta chains presented below share a single source sample, sequenced in a study of T-cell memory formation after mild COVID-19. TCRdb reanalysed the 5' RACE reads using MiXCR and keeps one entry per CDR3 protein. The data show some 450,000 distinct CDR3 sequences, approximately 18% seen once. The specimen was PBMCs or a T cell subset sorted from them (not recorded which). The receptors come from a man aged 18 to 29 who had mild COVID-19 (a few samples of this study predate the infection). Cell type and time point are not known.

This clonotype was seen more than once but under ten times. This sequence joins TRBV6-6 and TRBJ2-5; D not certain. The CDR3 covers 12 residues. The V end was cut by 0 bases, the J end by 5 bases, with 4 bases between. CDR1 and CDR2 from the germline V gene are MNHNY and SVGAGI (reference sequence). DNA of the CDR3: TGTGCCAGCAGTTACTCGGAGGAGACCCAGTACTTC. Residues: CASSYSEETQYF.

This clonotype was seen more than once but under ten times. V is TRBV6-2 or TRBV6-3 and J is TRBJ1-1; D is undetermined. The ends were cut back, 8 bases at V and 5 bases at J, with 9 bases in the middle. CDR1 is MNHEY, CDR2 SVGEGT, per germline. The CDR3 covers 11 residues. CDR3 loop: CASGPPTEAFF. CDR3 coding DNA: TGTGCCAGCGGCCCTCCTACTGAAGCTTTCTTT.

This clonotype came up a few times. V and J are TRBV5-4 and TRBJ2-7; D not certain. The germline V and J ends were trimmed by 4 bases and 3 bases, with 14 bases remaining between them. From germline, CDR1 is SGHNT and CDR2 YYREEE (reference sequence). This CDR3 is built from 14 residues. The CDR3 sequence: CASSADQAHYEQYV. Written as DNA, the CDR3 is TGTGCCAGCAGCGCGGACCAAGCACACTACGAGCAGTACGTC.

This clonotype came up many times. The V gene is TRBV9, the J gene TRBJ2-5, with D possibly being TRBD1 or TRBD2 (5 bases each). Germline V gene data show CDR1 as SGDLS and CDR2 as YYNGEE. V gave up 0 bases and J gave up 5 bases, with 14 bases separating them. This CDR3 has 15 residues. CDR3 bases: TGTGCCAGCAGCGTAGCTCCGGGGCAAAGGGAGACCCAGTACTTC. It encodes CASSVAPGQRETQYF.

This chain connects TRBV6-5 to TRBJ1-1; D possibly corresponds to TRBD1 (5 bases). The CDR3 has 15 residues. The germline V and J ends were trimmed by 2 bases and 3 bases, with 13 bases remaining between them. From germline, CDR1 is MNHEY and CDR2 SVGAGI. This CDR3 reads CASSYPGGGDTEAFF. CDR3 coding DNA: TGTGCCAGCAGTTACCCGGGGGGAGGGGACACTGAAGCTTTCTTT.